Below are 18 T cell receptor beta chains sequenced from a single sample in a study of OX40 agonist ivuxolimab in advanced cancers. The repertoire was sequenced with immunoSEQ multiplex PCR; TCRdb's copy has only in-frame clones and lacks some. The sample has some 86,000 clones, 87% seen once. This specimen consisted of CD4+ or CD8+ T cells sorted from blood, obtained in a trial of the OX40 agonist ivuxolimab. All receptors derive from an adult with an advanced solid tumor such as melanoma, head and neck, liver or kidney cancer.

The genes are TRBV19 and TRBJ1-1, with 8 bases fitting TRBD1. Germline trimming cut 5 bases from V and 1 base from J; bases unmatched to any gene: 3. Germline V gives CDR1 LNHDA, CDR2 SQIVND (reference sequence). CDR3 size: 14 residues. CDR3 nucleotide sequence: TGTGCCAGTAGTGCGGACAGGGCGAACACTGAAGCTTTCTTT. This encodes CASSADRANTEAFF. The full variable domain, its missing parts supplied by reference TRBV19 and TRBJ1-1, is DGGITQSPKYLFRKEGQNVTLSCEQNLNHDAMYWYRQDPGQGLRLIYYSQIVNDFQKGDIAEGYSVSREKKESFPLTVTSAQKNPTAFYLCASSADRANTEAFFGQGTRLTVV.

For this clone: Mismatch with germline at one junction end may stem from a read error. The chain recombines TRBV7-7 with TRBJ2-3, with 9 positions matching TRBD1. Germline CDR1 reads SSHAT; CDR2 reads FNYEAQ (reference sequence). The length of the CDR3 is 15 residues. The CDR3 nucleotides are TGTGCTAGCAGCCCCGGGACAGGGCGCACAGATACGCAGTATTTT. Translating it yields CASSPGTGRTDTQYF.

The chain uses TRBV29-1 and TRBJ1-1; no reliable D call. CDR1 and CDR2 (germline): SQVTM, ANQGSEA. This CDR3 contains 11 residues. V was trimmed by 7 bases and J by 1 base, leaving 7 bases between them. CDR3 nucleotide sequence: TGCAGCGGTGGTAGGAACACTGAAGCTTTCTTT. Its translation: CSGGRNTEAFF.

The rearrangement links TRBV5-4 to TRBJ2-3, with 9 bases fitting TRBD2. The length of the CDR3 is 16 residues. V was pared by 2 bases and J by 0 bases, with 4 bases of the junction left unmatched. CDR1 is SGHNT, CDR2 YYREEE, per germline (reference sequence). This CDR3 is CASSFMTSGSTDTQYF. The DNA of the CDR3 is TGTGCCAGCAGCTTTATGACTAGCGGTAGCACAGATACGCAGTATTTT.

The chain has TRBV7-9 and TRBJ2-5, with 9 bases identical to TRBD1. Germline loops: CDR1 SEHNR, CDR2 FQNEAQ (reference sequence). The CDR3 is 12 amino acids. Germline trimming cut 3 bases from V and 10 bases from J; bases unmatched to any gene: 3. The CDR3 DNA reads as TGTGCCAGCAGCTTGCAGGGACAGGGCCAGTACTTC. Amino acids: CASSLQGQGQYF.

J is TRBJ2-3 and V is TRBV11-2, with D unclear. This CDR3 is built from 13 residues. CDR1 and CDR2 (germline): SGHAT, FQNNGV. Trimming took 6 bases from V and 4 from J, leaving 11 bases between them. Here the CDR3 DNA reads TGTGCCAGCAGTATACTTTTTCCAGATACGCAGTATTTT. Translation: CASSILFPDTQYF.

V usage is TRBV18 and J usage is TRBJ2-6; D gene uncertain. The CDR3 is made up of 16 amino acids. Between the trimmed V and J ends, which lost 6 bases and 2 bases, there was a span of 14 bases. CDR1 is KGHSH and CDR2 is LQKENI in the germline V gene. DNA for the CDR3: TGTGCCAGCTCCCTGACAAGGGCCCCTGGGGCCAACGTCCTGACTTTC. The encoded protein is CASSLTRAPGANVLTF.

This clone was counted a single time. V gene TRBV11-2 combines with J gene TRBJ1-4, with 8 bases fitting TRBD1. This CDR3 spans 15 amino acids. J lost 5 bases, V lost 5 bases, and 7 bases had no gene match. CDR1 and CDR2 from the germline V gene are SGHAT and FQNNGV. The CDR3 DNA reads TGTGCCAGCAGCCTACTGACAGGGGTGAATGAAAAACTGTTTTTT. Its protein product is CASSLLTGVNEKLFF.

This clone came up once. V is TRBV7-2 and J is TRBJ2-7, with D perhaps matching TRBD1 or TRBD2 (5 bases each). Trimming shortened V by 0 bases and J by 4 bases, and 7 bases separated the two germline ends. The length of the CDR3 is 13 residues. Per the germline V gene, CDR1 is SGHTA and CDR2 is FQGNSA. This CDR3 reads CASSLAGVYEQYF. Written as DNA, the CDR3 is TGTGCCAGCAGCTTAGCGGGGGTATACGAGCAGTACTTC.

The chain joins TRBV5-4 to TRBJ1-2, with 7 bases fitting TRBD1. This CDR3 has 16 residues. Germline CDR1 SGHNT, CDR2 YYREEE (reference sequence). V shed 0 bases, J shed 8 bases, and the junction held 13 bases outside the gene matches. The CDR3 DNA is TGTGCCAGCAGCTTGGAAAGGGGACAGCTTGTTGGGGGCTACACCTTC. It specifies CASSLERGQLVGGYTF.

This clone was counted once. The V gene is TRBV19, the J gene TRBJ1-2, with TRBD1 identical over 7 bases. V gave up 2 bases and J gave up 8 bases; unmatched junction bases: 5. The germline gives CDR1 LNHDA, CDR2 SQIVND (reference sequence). The CDR3 is 13 amino acids. The CDR3 nucleotides are TGTGCCAGTAGTATAAGGGGGCGAGAGGGCTACACCTTC. It yields the protein CASSIRGREGYTF.

V and J are TRBV5-4 and TRBJ2-5; 14 positions match TRBD2. The germline gives CDR1 SGHNT, CDR2 YYREEE (reference sequence). CDR3 length: 17 residues. The trim removed 4 bases at V and 3 bases at J, leaving 8 bases unmatched. The CDR3 is CASSPEPGLAGEETQYF. For the CDR3, the DNA is TGTGCCAGCAGCCCGGAACCGGGACTAGCGGGAGAAGAGACCCAGTACTTC.

The gene calls are TRBV5-4 and TRBJ2-7; TRBD1 matches at 8 bases. In germline, CDR1 is SGHNT, CDR2 YYREEE (reference sequence). There are 14 residues in the CDR3. The V gene end was trimmed by 3 bases and the J gene end by 2 bases; junction bases not matched to a gene: 4. This CDR3 reads CASSSTTGAYEQYF. The CDR3 DNA follows: TGTGCCAGCAGCTCAACGACAGGGGCCTACGAGCAGTACTTC.

The rearrangement uses TRBV6-1 and TRBJ1-3; 7 nucleotides align to TRBD1. V gave up 2 bases and J gave up 9 bases; unmatched junction bases: 7. CDR1 and CDR2 (germline): MNHNS, SASEGT. The CDR3 extends over 14 amino acids. In nucleotides, the CDR3 is TGTGCCAGCAGTGAAAGGGAACAGGGGTTCACCATATATTTT. As protein: CASSEREQGFTIYF.

V usage is TRBV28 and J usage is TRBJ1-1, with 11 bases aligning to TRBD1. The germline V gene encodes CDR1 MDHEN and CDR2 SYDVKM. Trimming at V came to 3 bases and at J to 6 bases, leaving 6 bases not matched to a gene. The CDR3 covers 15 residues. CDR3 loop: CASSFTDRGHSEAFF. The CDR3 DNA reads as TGTGCCAGCAGTTTCACGGACAGGGGGCATTCTGAAGCTTTCTTT.

CDR3 amino acids: CASRPRGTQYF. DNA for the CDR3: TGTGCCAGCCGCCCCAGGGGGACCCAGTACTTC. The genes are TRBV2 and TRBJ2-5; tentatively, D is TRBD1 (6 bases). In germline, CDR1 is SNHLY, CDR2 FYNNEI. V was pared by 8 bases and J by 7 bases, with 11 bases between. This CDR3 has 11 amino acids. The whole variable domain, filled in from reference TRBV2 and TRBJ2-5, reads EPEVTQTPSHQVTQMGQEVILRCVPISNHLYFYWYRQILGQKVEFLVSFYNNEISEKSEIFDDQFSVERPDGSNFTLKIRSTKLEDSAMYFCASRPRGTQYFGPGTRLLVL.

This clone was detected only a few times. Other nucleotide sequences from this sample produce the same CDR3. This sequence joins TRBV5-4 and TRBJ1-4, with a tentative D call TRBD1 (6 bases). Looked up from germline, CDR1 is SGHNT and CDR2 is YYREEE (reference sequence). CDR3 length: 16 amino acids. V was cut by 2 bases and J by 5 bases, with 16 bases left in between. The CDR3 sequence: CASSFKPGQPNEKLFF. CDR3 in DNA: TGTGCCAGCAGCTTTAAACCGGGACAACCGAATGAAAAACTGTTTTTT.

The CDR3 region has the DNA TGTGCCATCAGTGAGTCCCAGGCAGGTGCAGGGGGCTATAATTCACCCCTCCACTTT. Translation: CAISESQAGAGGYNSPLHF. The chain has TRBV10-3 and TRBJ1-6, with TRBD1 identical over 7 bases. The CDR3 extends over 19 amino acids. The V and J ends lost 0 bases and 3 bases, in that order; junction bases with no gene match: 11. Germline CDR1 is ENHRY and CDR2 is SYGVKD.